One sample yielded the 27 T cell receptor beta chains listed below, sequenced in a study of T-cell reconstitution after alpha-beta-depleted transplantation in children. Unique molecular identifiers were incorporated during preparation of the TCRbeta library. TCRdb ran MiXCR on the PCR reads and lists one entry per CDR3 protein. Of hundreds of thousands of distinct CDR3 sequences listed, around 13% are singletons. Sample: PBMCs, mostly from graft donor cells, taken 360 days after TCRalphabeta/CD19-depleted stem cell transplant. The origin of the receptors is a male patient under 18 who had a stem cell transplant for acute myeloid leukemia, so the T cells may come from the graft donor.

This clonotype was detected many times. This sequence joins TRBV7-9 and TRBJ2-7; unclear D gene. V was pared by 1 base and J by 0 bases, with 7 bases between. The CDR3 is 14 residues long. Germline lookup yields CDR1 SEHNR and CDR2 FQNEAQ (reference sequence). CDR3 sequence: CASSLEDGSYEQYF. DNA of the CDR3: TGTGCCAGCAGCTTAGAGGATGGCTCCTACGAGCAGTACTTC.

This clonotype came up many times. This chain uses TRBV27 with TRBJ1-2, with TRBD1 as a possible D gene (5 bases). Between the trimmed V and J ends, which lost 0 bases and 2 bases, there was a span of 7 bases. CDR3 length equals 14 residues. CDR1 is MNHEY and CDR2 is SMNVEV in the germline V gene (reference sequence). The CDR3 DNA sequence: TGTGCCAGCAGTTTATCGGCAGGGAACTATGGCTACACCTTC. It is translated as CASSLSAGNYGYTF.

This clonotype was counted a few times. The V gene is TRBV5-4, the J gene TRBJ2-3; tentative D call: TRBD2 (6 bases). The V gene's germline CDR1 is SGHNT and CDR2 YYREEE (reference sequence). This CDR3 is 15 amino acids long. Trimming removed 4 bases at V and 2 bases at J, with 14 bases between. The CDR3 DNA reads TGTGCCAGCAGCCGCGGGACTTTTACCACAGATACGCAGTATTTT. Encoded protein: CASSRGTFTTDTQYF.

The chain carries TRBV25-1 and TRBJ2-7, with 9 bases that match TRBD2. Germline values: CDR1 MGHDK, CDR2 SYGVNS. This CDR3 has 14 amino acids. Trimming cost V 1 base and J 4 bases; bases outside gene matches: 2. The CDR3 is CASSELTSGYEQYF. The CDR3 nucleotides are TGTGCCAGCAGTGAATTAACTAGCGGGTACGAGCAGTACTTC.

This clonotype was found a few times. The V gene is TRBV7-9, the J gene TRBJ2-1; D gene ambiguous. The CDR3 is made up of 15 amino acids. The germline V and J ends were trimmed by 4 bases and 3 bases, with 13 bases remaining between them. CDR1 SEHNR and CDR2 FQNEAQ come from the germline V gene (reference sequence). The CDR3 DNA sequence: TGTGCCAGCAGCTCCCCCCGGACCATCTACAATGAGCAGTTCTTC. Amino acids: CASSSPRTIYNEQFF.

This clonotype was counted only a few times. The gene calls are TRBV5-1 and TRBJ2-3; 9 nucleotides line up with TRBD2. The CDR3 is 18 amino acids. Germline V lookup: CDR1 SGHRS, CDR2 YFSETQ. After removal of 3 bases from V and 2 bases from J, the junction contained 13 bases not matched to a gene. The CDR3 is CASSSDIRGRDVTDTQYF. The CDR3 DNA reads TGCGCCAGCAGCTCGGATATACGCGGGAGGGATGTCACAGATACGCAGTATTTT. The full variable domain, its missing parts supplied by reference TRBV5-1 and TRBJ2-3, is KAGVTQTPRYLIKTRGQQVTLSCSPISGHRSVSWYQQTPGQGLQFLFEYFSETQRNKGNFPGRFSGRQFSNSRSEMNVSTLELGDSALYLCASSSDIRGRDVTDTQYFGPGTRLTVL.

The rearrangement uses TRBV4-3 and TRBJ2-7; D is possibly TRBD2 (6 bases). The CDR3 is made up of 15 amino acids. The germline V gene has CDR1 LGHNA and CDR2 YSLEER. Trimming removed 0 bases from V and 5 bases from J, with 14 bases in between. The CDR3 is CASSQEGGTAHEQYF. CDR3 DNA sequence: TGCGCCAGCAGCCAAGAGGGGGGAACCGCCCACGAGCAGTACTTC.

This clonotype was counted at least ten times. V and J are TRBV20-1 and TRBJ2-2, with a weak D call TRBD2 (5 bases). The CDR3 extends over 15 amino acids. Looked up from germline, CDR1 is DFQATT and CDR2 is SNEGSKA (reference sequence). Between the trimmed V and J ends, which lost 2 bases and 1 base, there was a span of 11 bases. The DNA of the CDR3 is TGCAGTGCTAGAAGGACGGGATGGAACACCGGGGAGCTGTTTTTT. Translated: CSARRTGWNTGELFF.

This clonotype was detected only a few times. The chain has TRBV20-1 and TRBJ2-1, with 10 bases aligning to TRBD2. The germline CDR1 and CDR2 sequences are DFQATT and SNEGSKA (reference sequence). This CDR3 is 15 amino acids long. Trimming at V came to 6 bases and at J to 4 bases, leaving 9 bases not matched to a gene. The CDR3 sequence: CSAQSTSGQYNEQFF. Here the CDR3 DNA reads TGCAGTGCACAATCGACTAGCGGGCAATACAATGAGCAGTTCTTC.

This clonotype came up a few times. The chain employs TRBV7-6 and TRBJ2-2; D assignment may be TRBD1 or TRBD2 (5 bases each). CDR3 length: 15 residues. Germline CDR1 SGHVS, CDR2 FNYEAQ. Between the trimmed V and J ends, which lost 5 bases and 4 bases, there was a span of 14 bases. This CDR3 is CASSPGTSFTGELFF. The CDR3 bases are TGTGCCAGCAGCCCCGGGACCTCATTCACCGGGGAGCTGTTTTTT. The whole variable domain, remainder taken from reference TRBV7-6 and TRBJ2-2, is GAGVSQSPRYKVTKRGQDVALRCDPISGHVSLYWYRQALGQGPEFLTYFNYEAQQDKSGLPNDRFSAERPEGSISTLTIQRTEQRDSAMYRCASSPGTSFTGELFFGEGSRLTVL.

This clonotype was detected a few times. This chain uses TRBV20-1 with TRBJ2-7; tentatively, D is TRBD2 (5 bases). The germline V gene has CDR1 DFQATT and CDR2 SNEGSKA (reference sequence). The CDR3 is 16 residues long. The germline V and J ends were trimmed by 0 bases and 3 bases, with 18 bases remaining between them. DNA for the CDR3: TGCAGTGCTAGAGAAGAGGGAGCCAGACTTCTCTACGAGCAGTACTTC. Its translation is CSAREEGARLLYEQYF.

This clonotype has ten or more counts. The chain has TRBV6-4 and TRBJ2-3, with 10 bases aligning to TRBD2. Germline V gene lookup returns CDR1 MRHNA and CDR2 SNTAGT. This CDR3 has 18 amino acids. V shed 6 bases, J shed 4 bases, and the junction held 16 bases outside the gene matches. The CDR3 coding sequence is TGTGCCAGCAGCCCTCTCCCCCGCCTAGCGGGAGTTTCAGATACGCAGTATTTT. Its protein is CASSPLPRLAGVSDTQYF.

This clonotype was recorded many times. The CDR3 nucleotides are TGTGCCACCTGGAGGGGAGGGCCGGGGGAGCAGTACTTC. The encoded protein is CATWRGGPGEQYF. The chain links TRBV10-3 to TRBJ2-7; 7 nucleotides match TRBD2. J gave up 7 bases and V 10 bases, and 13 bases lay outside the gene matches. The CDR3 runs 13 residues. Germline lookup yields CDR1 ENHRY and CDR2 SYGVKD.

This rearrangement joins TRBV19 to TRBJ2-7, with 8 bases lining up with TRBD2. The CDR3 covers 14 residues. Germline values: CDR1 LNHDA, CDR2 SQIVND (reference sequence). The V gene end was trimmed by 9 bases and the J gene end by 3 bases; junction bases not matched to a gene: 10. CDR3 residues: CASRGSGKLYEQYF. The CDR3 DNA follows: TGTGCCAGCCGGGGTAGCGGGAAACTCTACGAGCAGTACTTC.

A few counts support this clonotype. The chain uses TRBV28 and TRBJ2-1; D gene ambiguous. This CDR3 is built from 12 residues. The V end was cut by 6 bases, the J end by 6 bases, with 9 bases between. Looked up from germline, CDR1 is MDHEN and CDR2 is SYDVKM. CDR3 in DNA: TGTGCCAGCAGGACGGCTCCCAATGAGCAGTTCTTC. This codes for CASRTAPNEQFF. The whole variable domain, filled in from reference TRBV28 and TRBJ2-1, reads DVKVTQSSRYLVKRTGEKVFLECVQDMDHENMFWYRQDPGLGLRLIYFSYDVKMKEKGDIPEGYSVSREKKERFSLILESASTNQTSMYLCASRTAPNEQFFGPGTRLTVL.

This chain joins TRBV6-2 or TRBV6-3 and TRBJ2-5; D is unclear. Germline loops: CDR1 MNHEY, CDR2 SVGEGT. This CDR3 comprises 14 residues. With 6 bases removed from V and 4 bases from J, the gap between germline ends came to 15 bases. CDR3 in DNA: TGTGCCAGCAGGGGATGGACCGGGCGAGAGACCCAGTACTTC. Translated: CASRGWTGRETQYF.

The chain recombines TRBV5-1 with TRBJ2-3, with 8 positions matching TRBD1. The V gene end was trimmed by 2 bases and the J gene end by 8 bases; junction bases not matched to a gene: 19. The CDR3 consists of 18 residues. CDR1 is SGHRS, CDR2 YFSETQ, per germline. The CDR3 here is CASSLIIRGQGRAATQYF. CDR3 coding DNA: TGCGCCAGCAGCTTAATAATCAGGGGGCAGGGCCGGGCGGCTACGCAGTATTTT.

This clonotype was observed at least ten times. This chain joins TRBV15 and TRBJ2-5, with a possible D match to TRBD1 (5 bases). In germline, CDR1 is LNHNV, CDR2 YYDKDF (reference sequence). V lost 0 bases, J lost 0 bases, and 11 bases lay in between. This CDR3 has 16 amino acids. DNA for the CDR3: TGTGCCACCAGCAGAGATATGACAGAGTACCAAGAGACCCAGTACTTC. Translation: CATSRDMTEYQETQYF.

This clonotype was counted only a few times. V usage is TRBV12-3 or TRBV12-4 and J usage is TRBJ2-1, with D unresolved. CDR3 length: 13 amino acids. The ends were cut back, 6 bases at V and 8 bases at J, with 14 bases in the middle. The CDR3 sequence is CASRAPVRYEQFF. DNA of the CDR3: TGTGCCAGCAGAGCCCCGGTACGTTATGAGCAGTTCTTC.

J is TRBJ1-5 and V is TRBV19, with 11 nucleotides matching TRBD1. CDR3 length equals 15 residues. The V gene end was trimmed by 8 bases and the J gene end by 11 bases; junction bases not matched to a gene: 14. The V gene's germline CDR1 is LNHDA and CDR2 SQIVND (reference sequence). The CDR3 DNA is TGTGCCAGTGCCACCGGGACAGGGGGACCGGCGGCCCAGCATTTT. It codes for CASATGTGGPAAQHF.

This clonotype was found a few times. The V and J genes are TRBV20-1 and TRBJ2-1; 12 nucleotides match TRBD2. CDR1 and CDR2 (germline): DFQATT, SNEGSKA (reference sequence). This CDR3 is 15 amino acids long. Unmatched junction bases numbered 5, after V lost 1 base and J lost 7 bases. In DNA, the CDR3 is TGCAGTGCTAGAGGCGGACTAGCGGGAATAAATGAGCAGTTCTTC. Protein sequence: CSARGGLAGINEQFF.

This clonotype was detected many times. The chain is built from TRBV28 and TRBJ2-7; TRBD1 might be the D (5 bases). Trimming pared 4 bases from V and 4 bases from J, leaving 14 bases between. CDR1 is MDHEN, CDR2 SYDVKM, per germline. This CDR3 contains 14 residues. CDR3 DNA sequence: TGTGCCAGCAGTTCCCAGGGTTTGGCGTACGAGCAGTACTTC. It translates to CASSSQGLAYEQYF.

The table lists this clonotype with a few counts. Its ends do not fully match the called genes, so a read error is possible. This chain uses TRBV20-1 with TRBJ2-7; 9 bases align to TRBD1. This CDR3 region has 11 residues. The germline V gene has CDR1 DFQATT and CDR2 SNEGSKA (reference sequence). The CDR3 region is CSAHRGTGSDF. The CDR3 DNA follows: TGCAGTGCCCATAGAGGGACAGGGTCTGACTTC.

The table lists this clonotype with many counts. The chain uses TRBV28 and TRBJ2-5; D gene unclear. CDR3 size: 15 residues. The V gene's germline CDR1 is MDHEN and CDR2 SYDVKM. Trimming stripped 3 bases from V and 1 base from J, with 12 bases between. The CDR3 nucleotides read TGTGCCAGCAGTTTCGTCACGGCGTTCCAAGAGACCCAGTACTTC. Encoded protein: CASSFVTAFQETQYF.

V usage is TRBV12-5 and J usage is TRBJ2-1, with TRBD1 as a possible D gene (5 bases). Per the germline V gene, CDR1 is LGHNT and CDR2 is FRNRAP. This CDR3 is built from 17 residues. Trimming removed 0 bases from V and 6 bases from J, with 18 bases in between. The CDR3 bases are TGTGCTAGTGGTTTGGTACTGGGCAGGGCAAATTCCAATGAGCAGTTCTTC. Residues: CASGLVLGRANSNEQFF.

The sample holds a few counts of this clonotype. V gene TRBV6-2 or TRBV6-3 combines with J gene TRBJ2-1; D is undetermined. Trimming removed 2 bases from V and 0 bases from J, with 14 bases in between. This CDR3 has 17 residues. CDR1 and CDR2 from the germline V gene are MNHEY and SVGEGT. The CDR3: CASSYMVQVSSYNEQFF. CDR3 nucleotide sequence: TGTGCCAGCAGTTACATGGTTCAGGTTAGCTCCTACAATGAGCAGTTCTTC.

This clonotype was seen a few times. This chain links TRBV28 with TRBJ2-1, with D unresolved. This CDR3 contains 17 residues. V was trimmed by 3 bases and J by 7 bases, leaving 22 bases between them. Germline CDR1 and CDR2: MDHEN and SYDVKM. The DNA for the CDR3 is TGTGCCAGCAGTTTGTTCCCCGGTCGGACCCACCTGAATGAGCAGTTCTTC. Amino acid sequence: CASSLFPGRTHLNEQFF.